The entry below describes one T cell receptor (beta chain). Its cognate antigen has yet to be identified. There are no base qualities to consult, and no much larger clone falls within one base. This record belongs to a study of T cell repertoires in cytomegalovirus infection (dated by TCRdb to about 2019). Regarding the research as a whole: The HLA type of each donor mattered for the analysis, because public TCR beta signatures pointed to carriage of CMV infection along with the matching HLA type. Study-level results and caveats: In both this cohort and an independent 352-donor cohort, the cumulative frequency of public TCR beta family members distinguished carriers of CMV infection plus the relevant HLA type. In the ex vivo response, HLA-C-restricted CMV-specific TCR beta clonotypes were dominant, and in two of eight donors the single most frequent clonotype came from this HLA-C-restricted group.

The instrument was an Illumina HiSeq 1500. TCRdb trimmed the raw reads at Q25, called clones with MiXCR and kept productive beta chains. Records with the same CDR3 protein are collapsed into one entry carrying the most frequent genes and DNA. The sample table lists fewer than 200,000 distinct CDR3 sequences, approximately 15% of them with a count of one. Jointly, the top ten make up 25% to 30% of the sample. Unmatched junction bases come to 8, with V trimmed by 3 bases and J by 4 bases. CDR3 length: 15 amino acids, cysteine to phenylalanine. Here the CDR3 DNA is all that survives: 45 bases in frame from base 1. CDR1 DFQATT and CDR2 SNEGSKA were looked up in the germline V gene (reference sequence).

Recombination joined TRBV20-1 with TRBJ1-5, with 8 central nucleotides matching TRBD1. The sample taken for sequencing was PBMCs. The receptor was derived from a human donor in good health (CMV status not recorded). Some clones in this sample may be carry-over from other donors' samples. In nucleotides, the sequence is TGCAGTGCTAGTGGGGAAACAGGGGGTAATCAGCCCCAGCATTTT. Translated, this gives CSASGETGGNQPQHF.